Shown below are 21 T cell receptor beta chains from a single sample sequenced in a study of T-cell memory formation after mild COVID-19. MiXCR, applied by TCRdb to the 5' RACE reads, yields one record per CDR3 protein. This table holds under 250,000 distinct CDR3 sequences, over 9% found once. The source material was PBMCs or a T cell subset sorted from them (not recorded which). These receptors were obtained from a young man who had mild COVID-19 (a few samples of this study predate the infection). Cell type and time point are not known.

The gene calls are TRBV9 and TRBJ2-3; D uncertain. The V gene lost 2 bases and the J gene lost 6 bases, with 19 bases spanning the gap. The CDR3 sequence is 16 residues long. Germline V gene lookup returns CDR1 SGDLS and CDR2 YYNGEE. The CDR3 loop reads CASSVSFGLWADTQYF. Here the CDR3 DNA reads TGTGCCAGCAGCGTCTCCTTCGGTTTGTGGGCGGATACGCAGTATTTT. The full variable domain, rest sourced from reference TRBV9 and TRBJ2-3, is DSGVTQTPKHLITATGQRVTLRCSPRSGDLSVYWYQQSLDQGLQFLIQYYNGEERAKGNILERFSAQQFPDLHSELNLSSLELGDSALYFCASSVSFGLWADTQYFGPGTRLTVL.

The chain recombines TRBV29-1 with TRBJ1-1; no clear D. CDR3 length equals 15 residues. V lost 7 bases and J 1 base, leaving 19 bases between the germline ends. Germline CDR1 reads SQVTM; CDR2 reads ANQGSEA. CDR3 coding DNA: TGCAGCGCCTCCTCGGCGGGTACCCCGAACACTGAAGCTTTCTTT. As protein: CSASSAGTPNTEAFF.

Only a few counts were recorded for this clonotype. V is TRBV5-1 and J is TRBJ2-3; 7 bases line up with TRBD1. Germline V gene lookup returns CDR1 SGHRS and CDR2 YFSETQ. The junction had 7 bases not matched to a gene; V was cut back by 4 bases and J by 2 bases. The CDR3 runs 15 residues. Here the CDR3 DNA reads TGCGCCAGCAGCCTACCGGGACAGATCACAGATACGCAGTATTTT. This translates into CASSLPGQITDTQYF.

This clonotype has ten or more counts. A read error may produce the germline difference seen at one junction end. The chain employs TRBV7-7 and TRBJ2-1; 15 bases agree with TRBD2. Germline V CDR1 and CDR2: SSHAT, FNYEAQ (reference sequence). The CDR3 covers 23 residues. CDR3 nucleotide sequence: TGTGCTAGCAGCTCACCTCGGGACATTACACCGGTGGGACTAGCGGGGGGCTCCAATGAGCAGTTCTTC. It translates to CASSSPRDITPVGLAGGSNEQFF.

This clonotype was detected only a few times. This chain uses TRBV7-2 with TRBJ2-2; D is unclear. The ends were cut back, 3 bases at V and 5 bases at J, with 4 bases in the middle. Germline CDR1 is SGHTA and CDR2 is FQGNSA. The CDR3 extends over 12 amino acids. CDR3 nucleotide sequence: TGTGCCAGCAGCTTTCGGACCGGGGAGCTGTTTTTT. Protein sequence: CASSFRTGELFF.

The DNA of the CDR3 is TGCAGTGCTAGAGCCTCTCGGGGGGGGCAAGATACGCAGTATTTT. It specifies CSARASRGGQDTQYF. The rearrangement uses TRBV20-1 and TRBJ2-3, with TRBD2 matching 8 bases. Germline CDR1 is DFQATT and CDR2 is SNEGSKA (reference sequence). This CDR3 region has 15 residues. The V segment lost 1 base and the J segment 5 bases; nucleotides outside the gene matches: 8.

This clonotype has more than one count but fewer than ten. The V gene is TRBV6-5, the J gene TRBJ1-1, with TRBD1 matching over 8 bases. Germline V gene data show CDR1 as MNHEY and CDR2 as SVGAGI. V was pared by 2 bases and J by 4 bases, with 6 bases of the junction left unmatched. The CDR3 is 15 amino acids. The CDR3 sequence: CASSYRNRGGTEAFF. In nucleotides, the CDR3 is TGTGCCAGCAGTTACAGGAACAGGGGGGGCACTGAAGCTTTCTTT.

The chain joins TRBV29-1 to TRBJ1-2, with D hard to call. The CDR3 has 13 residues. From germline, CDR1 is SQVTM and CDR2 ANQGSEA. Between the trimmed V and J ends, which lost 6 bases and 8 bases, there was a span of 19 bases. The CDR3 DNA follows: TGCAGCGTCGCCGGGAACTACCAAGGGGGCTACACCTTC. Translation: CSVAGNYQGGYTF.

The rearrangement joins TRBV28 to TRBJ1-5, with D hard to call. V lost 8 bases and J lost 4, with 12 bases in between. Germline loops: CDR1 MDHEN, CDR2 SYDVKM. CDR3 length: 13 residues. CDR3 loop: CASVSAQNQPQHF. CDR3 coding DNA: TGTGCCAGCGTTTCGGCACAAAATCAGCCCCAGCATTTT.

V gene TRBV19 combines with J gene TRBJ1-5; no clear D gene. Germline CDR1 reads LNHDA; CDR2 reads SQIVND (reference sequence). The CDR3 is 13 residues long. The V and J ends lost 4 bases and 7 bases respectively, with 11 bases between them. The DNA of the CDR3 is TGTGCCAGTAGTACCCAATCCTTACAGCCCCAGCATTTT. This gives the protein CASSTQSLQPQHF.

V gene TRBV7-2 combines with J gene TRBJ2-5; D gene unclear. This CDR3 is built from 13 residues. V was pared by 5 bases and J by 5 bases, with 12 bases between. The V gene's germline CDR1 is SGHTA and CDR2 FQGNSA. The CDR3 protein is CASSTATRETQYF. For the CDR3, the DNA is TGTGCCAGCAGCACGGCGACACGCGAGACCCAGTACTTC.

This clonotype was found many times. The J gene is TRBJ2-2, the V gene TRBV7-9; unclear D gene. The ends were cut back, 4 bases at V and 5 bases at J, with 11 bases in the middle. The CDR3 consists of 14 residues. CDR1 is SEHNR, CDR2 FQNEAQ, per germline (reference sequence). The CDR3 DNA is TGTGCCAGCAGCTCCAGTAGTTGGACCGGGGAGCTGTTTTTT. Amino acids: CASSSSSWTGELFF.

This clonotype has just a few counts. This chain uses TRBV11-3 with TRBJ2-3; a weak D match, TRBD1 (6 bases). Germline values: CDR1 SGHNT, CDR2 YENEEA. This CDR3 has 15 amino acids. The V and J ends lost 4 bases and 3 bases respectively, with 14 bases between them. Written as DNA, the CDR3 is TGTGCCAGCAGCTCTACCCCAGGACAGACAGATACGCAGTATTTT. This gives the protein CASSSTPGQTDTQYF.

This clonotype turned up a few times. The genes are TRBV6-5 and TRBJ1-2; 9 positions agree with TRBD1. The CDR3 runs 15 residues. The germline V gene has CDR1 MNHEY and CDR2 SVGAGI. J was trimmed by 8 bases and V by 4 bases; bases with no gene match: 11. CDR3 nucleotides: TGTGCCAGCAGTTCCGGGACAGGGAGCTTGTGGGGCTACACCTTC. Translated, it gives CASSSGTGSLWGYTF.

The chain employs TRBV7-6 and TRBJ2-2, with no clear D. The germline V gene encodes CDR1 SGHVS and CDR2 FNYEAQ. The CDR3 runs 12 residues. V lost 5 bases to trimming and J lost 7 bases, with 8 bases between them. CDR3 residues: CASSPQVGELFF. DNA of the CDR3: TGTGCCAGCAGCCCGCAGGTCGGGGAGCTGTTTTTT.

The chain uses TRBV2 and TRBJ2-7; 11 bases map to TRBD1. The CDR3 extends over 13 amino acids. Germline values: CDR1 SNHLY, CDR2 FYNNEI. Here the CDR3 reads CASSGRTGGLFMV. The CDR3 nucleotides are TGTGCCAGCAGTGGGAGGACAGGGGGCCTTTTCATGGTC.

The CDR3 region has the DNA TGCAGTGCTAGAGGCCCGGGGCATAGCTATGGCTACACCTTC. Translated, it gives CSARGPGHSYGYTF. The gene calls are TRBV20-1 and TRBJ1-2; maybe TRBD1 (5 bases). Germline assignment: CDR1 DFQATT and CDR2 SNEGSKA (reference sequence). V was shortened by 1 base and J by 4 bases, with 13 bases between the two germline ends. The CDR3 is made up of 14 amino acids.

The V call is TRBV20-1, the J call TRBJ2-5, with D perhaps being TRBD1 or TRBD2 (6 bases each). Germline V CDR1 and CDR2: DFQATT, SNEGSKA (reference sequence). V shed 5 bases and J shed 5 bases, with 18 bases lying between them. The length of the CDR3 is 14 residues. Here the CDR3 reads CSAPPSGAGETQYF. As DNA, the CDR3 is TGCAGTGCTCCCCCGTCGGGGGCGGGGGAGACCCAGTACTTC.

Only a few counts were recorded for this clonotype. This chain connects TRBV14 to TRBJ2-5; D is undetermined. Per the germline V gene, CDR1 is SGHDN and CDR2 is FVKESK. The CDR3 is 14 residues long. V dropped 1 base and J dropped 4 bases, with 10 bases sitting between them. This chain's CDR3 is CASSQVRRSETQYF. Here the CDR3 DNA reads TGTGCCAGCAGCCAAGTCCGCAGGTCAGAGACCCAGTACTTC.

The chain joins TRBV10-2 to TRBJ1-6; D possibly corresponds to TRBD1 (6 bases). The germline CDR1 and CDR2 sequences are WSHSY and SAAADI. Between the trimmed V and J ends, which lost 3 bases and 7 bases, there was a span of 7 bases. The length of the CDR3 is 13 residues. CDR3 nucleotides: TGCGCCAGCAGTGAACAGGGCAATTCACCCCTCCACTTT. Encoded protein: CASSEQGNSPLHF.

Ten or more counts support this clonotype. J is TRBJ2-5 and V is TRBV3-2. TRBV3-2 is listed as a pseudogene. CDR3 length equals 13 residues. Here the CDR3 reads CASSPGFEETQYF. The CDR3 DNA follows: TGTGCCAGCAGCCCCGGATTTGAAGAGACCCAGTACTTC.